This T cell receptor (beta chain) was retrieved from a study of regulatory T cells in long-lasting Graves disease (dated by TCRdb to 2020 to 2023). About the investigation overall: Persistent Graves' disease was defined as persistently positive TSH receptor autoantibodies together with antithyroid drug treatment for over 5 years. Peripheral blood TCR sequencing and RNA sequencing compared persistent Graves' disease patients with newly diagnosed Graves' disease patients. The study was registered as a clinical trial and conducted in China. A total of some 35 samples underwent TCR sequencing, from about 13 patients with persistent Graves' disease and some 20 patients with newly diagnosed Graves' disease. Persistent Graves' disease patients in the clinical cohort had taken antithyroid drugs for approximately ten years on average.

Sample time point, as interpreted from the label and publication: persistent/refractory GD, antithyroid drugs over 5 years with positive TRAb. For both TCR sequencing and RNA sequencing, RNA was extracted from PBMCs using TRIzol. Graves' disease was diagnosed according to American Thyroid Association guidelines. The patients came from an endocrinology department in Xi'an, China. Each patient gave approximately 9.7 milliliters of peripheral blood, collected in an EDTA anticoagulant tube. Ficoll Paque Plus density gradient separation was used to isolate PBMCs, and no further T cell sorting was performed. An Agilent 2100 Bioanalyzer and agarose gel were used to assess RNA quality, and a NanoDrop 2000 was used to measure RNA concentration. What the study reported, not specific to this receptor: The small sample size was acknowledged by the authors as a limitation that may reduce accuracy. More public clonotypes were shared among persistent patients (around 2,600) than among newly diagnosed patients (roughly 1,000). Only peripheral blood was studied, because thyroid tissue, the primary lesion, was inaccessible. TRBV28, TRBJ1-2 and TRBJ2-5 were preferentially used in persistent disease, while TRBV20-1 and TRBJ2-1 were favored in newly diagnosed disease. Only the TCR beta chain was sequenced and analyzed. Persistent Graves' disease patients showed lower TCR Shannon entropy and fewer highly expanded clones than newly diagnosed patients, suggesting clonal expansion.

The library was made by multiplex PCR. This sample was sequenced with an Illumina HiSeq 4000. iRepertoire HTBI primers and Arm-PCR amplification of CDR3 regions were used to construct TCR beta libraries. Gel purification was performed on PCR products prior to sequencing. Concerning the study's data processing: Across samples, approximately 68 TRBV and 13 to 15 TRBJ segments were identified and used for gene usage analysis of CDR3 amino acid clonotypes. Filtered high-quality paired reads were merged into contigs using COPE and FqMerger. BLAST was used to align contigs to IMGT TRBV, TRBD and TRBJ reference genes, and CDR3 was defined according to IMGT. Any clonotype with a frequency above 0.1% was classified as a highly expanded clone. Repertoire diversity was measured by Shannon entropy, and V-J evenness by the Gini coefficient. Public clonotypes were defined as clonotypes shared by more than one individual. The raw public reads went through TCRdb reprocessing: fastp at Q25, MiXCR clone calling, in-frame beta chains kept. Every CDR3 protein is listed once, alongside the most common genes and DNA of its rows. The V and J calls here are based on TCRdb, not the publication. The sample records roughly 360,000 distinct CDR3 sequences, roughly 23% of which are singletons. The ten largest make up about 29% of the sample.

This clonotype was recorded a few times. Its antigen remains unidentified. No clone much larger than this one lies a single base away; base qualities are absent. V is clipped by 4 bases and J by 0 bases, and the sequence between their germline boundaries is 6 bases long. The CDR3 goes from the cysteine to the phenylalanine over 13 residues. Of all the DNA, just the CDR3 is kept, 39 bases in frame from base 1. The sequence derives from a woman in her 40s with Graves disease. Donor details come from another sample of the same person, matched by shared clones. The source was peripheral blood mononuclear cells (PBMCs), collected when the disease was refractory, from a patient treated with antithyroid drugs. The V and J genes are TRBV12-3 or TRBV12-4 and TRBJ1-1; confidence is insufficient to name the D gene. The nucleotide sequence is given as TGTGCCAGCAGTTCAGATTTGAACACTGAAGCTTTCTTT. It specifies CASSSDLNTEAFF.